The entry below describes one T cell receptor (beta chain). One end of the junction does not line up with germline, which may come from a read error. The germline CDR1 and CDR2 sequences are MNHNS and SASEGT. The CDR3 is 14 residues long. The libraries were made with immunoSEQ v3.0 at survey level. Produced via immunoSEQ multiplex PCR; TCRdb's table is partial and in-frame only. The sample has 44,000 or so clones, roughly 96% seen once; the top ten hold less than 3.5%. The data belong to a study of long-term antiretroviral therapy in people with HIV. The V and J genes are TRBV6-1 and TRBJ2-5; 7 bases line up with TRBD2. The TCR was taken from a woman in her forties or fifties with HIV. The sample here was unsorted PBMCs, taken 3.7 years after starting antiretroviral therapy. CDR3 sequence: CASREVAGTKTQYF. The CDR3 DNA reads TGTGCCAGCAGGGAAGTAGCGGGTACTAAGACCCAGTACTTC.